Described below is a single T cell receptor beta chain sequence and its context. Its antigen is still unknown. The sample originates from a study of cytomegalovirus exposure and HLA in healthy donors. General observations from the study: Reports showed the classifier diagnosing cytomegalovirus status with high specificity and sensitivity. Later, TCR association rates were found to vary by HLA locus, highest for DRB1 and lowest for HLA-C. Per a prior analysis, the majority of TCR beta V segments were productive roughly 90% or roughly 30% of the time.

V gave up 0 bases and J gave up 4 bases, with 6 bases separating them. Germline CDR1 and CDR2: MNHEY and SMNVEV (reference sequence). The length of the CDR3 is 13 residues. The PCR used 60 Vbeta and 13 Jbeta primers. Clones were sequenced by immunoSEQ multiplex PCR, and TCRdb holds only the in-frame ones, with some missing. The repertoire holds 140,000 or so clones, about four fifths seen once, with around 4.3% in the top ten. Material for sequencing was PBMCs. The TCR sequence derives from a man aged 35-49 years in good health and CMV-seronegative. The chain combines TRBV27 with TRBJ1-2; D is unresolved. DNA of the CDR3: TGTGCCAGCAGTTTATCGGGCACCTATGGCTACACCTTC. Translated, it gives CASSLSGTYGYTF.